One sample yielded the 27 T cell receptor beta chains listed below, sequenced in a study of T cell responses to AZD1222 COVID-19 vaccine. The method was immunoSEQ multiplex PCR; TCRdb's version includes in-frame clones alone and lacks a portion of them. The sample records 90,000 to 150,000 clones, about 83% being singletons. This specimen was peripheral blood, taken on day 0 of AZD1222 vaccination. The source of these receptors is an adult in good health.

The chain uses TRBV19 and TRBJ2-1; 11 positions match TRBD2. The CDR3 consists of 15 residues. Germline values: CDR1 LNHDA, CDR2 SQIVND (reference sequence). V gave up 7 bases and J gave up 8 bases; unmatched junction bases: 10. CDR3 nucleotides: TGTGCCAGTACCCGTAGCGGGAGGGTAAGCGATGAGCAGTTCTTC. Amino acid sequence: CASTRSGRVSDEQFF. The full variable domain, rest sourced from reference TRBV19 and TRBJ2-1, is DGGITQSPKYLFRKEGQNVTLSCEQNLNHDAMYWYRQDPGQGLRLIYYSQIVNDFQKGDIAEGYSVSREKKESFPLTVTSAQKNPTAFYLCASTRSGRVSDEQFFGPGTRLTVL.

The chain couples TRBV2 to TRBJ1-1, with a weak D call TRBD1 (5 bases). V was pared by 1 base and J by 8 bases, with 17 bases between. The CDR3 is made up of 15 amino acids. Looked up from germline, CDR1 is SNHLY and CDR2 is FYNNEI. CDR3 sequence: CASSEDRGREGEAFF. The DNA of the CDR3 is TGTGCCAGCAGTGAAGATCGGGGCAGGGAGGGGGAAGCTTTCTTT.

As concerns this clone: The same CDR3 arises from other DNA sequences in this sample as well. This chain links TRBV19 with TRBJ2-3; 11 bases agree with TRBD2. The germline V gene has CDR1 LNHDA and CDR2 SQIVND (reference sequence). There are 16 residues in the CDR3. Trimming at V came to 1 base and at J to 0 bases, leaving 0 bases not matched to a gene. CDR3 protein: CASSIGTSGSTDTQYF. The CDR3 DNA is TGTGCCAGTAGTATAGGGACTAGCGGGAGCACAGATACGCAGTATTTT.

The sample holds a few counts of this clone. In nucleotides, the CDR3 is TGTGCCAGCAGCTTGGTCGGGACAGAAAACATTCAGTACTTC. Protein: CASSLVGTENIQYF. The J gene is TRBJ2-4, the V gene TRBV5-6, with 7 bases fitting TRBD1. The junction had 2 bases not matched to a gene; V was cut back by 0 bases and J by 5 bases. This CDR3 spans 14 amino acids. The germline V gene encodes CDR1 SGHDT and CDR2 YYEEEE.

This clone was counted a single time. The CDR3 DNA is TGTGCCAGCAGCTTTAGCGGGACGGCCGGGGAGCTGTTTTTT. Translating gives CASSFSGTAGELFF. This chain joins TRBV11-3 and TRBJ2-2; 8 bases match TRBD2. V trimming: 3 bases; J trimming: 6 bases; junction bases outside the gene matches: 3. Per the germline V gene, CDR1 is SGHNT and CDR2 is YENEEA. This CDR3 is built from 14 residues.

Turning to this clone: The identical CDR3 is also encoded by other nucleotide sequences in the sample. The chain carries TRBV6-5 and TRBJ2-2; a possible D gene is TRBD1 (6 bases). There are 15 residues in the CDR3. The germline CDR1 and CDR2 sequences are MNHEY and SVGAGI. Trimming shortened V by 4 bases and J by 4 bases, and 13 bases separated the two germline ends. The CDR3 sequence is CASSSTGLGTGELFF. The CDR3 bases are TGTGCCAGCAGTTCCACAGGGCTGGGCACCGGGGAGCTGTTTTTT.

This chain connects TRBV7-9 to TRBJ2-7; TRBD2 is a possible D gene (6 bases). Between the trimmed V and J ends, which lost 3 bases and 5 bases, there was a span of 14 bases. The CDR3 is 14 amino acids. CDR1 and CDR2 (germline): SEHNR, FQNEAQ (reference sequence). As DNA, the CDR3 is TGTGCCAGCAGCTTTGGGACTCCTGGCAACGAGCAGTACTTC. It is translated as CASSFGTPGNEQYF.

This clone was recorded once. The V gene is TRBV30, the J gene TRBJ2-7; the match to TRBD2 covers 8 bases. With V trimmed by 3 bases and J by 2 bases, 12 bases remained unmatched. The germline V gene has CDR1 GTSNPN and CDR2 SVGIG (reference sequence). The length of the CDR3 is 16 residues. The CDR3: CAWRLPIAGGTYEQYF. Written as DNA, the CDR3 is TGTGCCTGGAGACTCCCAATCGCGGGAGGTACCTACGAGCAGTACTTC.

This chain connects TRBV15 to TRBJ1-1; D unclear. CDR3 length: 13 residues. The germline V gene encodes CDR1 LNHNV and CDR2 YYDKDF (reference sequence). V shed 0 bases and J shed 5 bases, with 7 bases lying between them. The chain's CDR3 is CATSRDLLTEAFF. In nucleotides, the CDR3 is TGTGCCACCAGCAGAGATCTTCTTACTGAAGCTTTCTTT.

This clone appeared once. This chain uses TRBV2 with TRBJ2-1; 12 bases fit TRBD2. V was pared by 8 bases and J by 6 bases, with 5 bases of the junction left unmatched. Germline V gene sequence: CDR1 SNHLY, CDR2 FYNNEI. This CDR3 comprises 14 residues. The CDR3 DNA reads TGTGCCAGCGGAACTAGCGGGAGGTTCAATGAGCAGTTCTTC. Its protein is CASGTSGRFNEQFF.

The genes are TRBV7-3 and TRBJ2-1, with 8 bases aligning to TRBD2. Germline values: CDR1 SGHTA, CDR2 FQGTGA. Losses at the gene ends were 1 base for V and 6 bases for J; bases not matched to a gene: 8. The CDR3 consists of 16 residues. In DNA, the CDR3 is TGTGCCAGCAGCTTAAATCGAGCGGGAGCCCTCAATGAGCAGTTCTTC. It translates to CASSLNRAGALNEQFF.

V usage is TRBV6-6 and J usage is TRBJ2-1, with TRBD2 matching over 9 bases. J gave up 8 bases and V 2 bases, and 7 bases lay outside the gene matches. CDR3 size: 15 residues. Per the germline V gene, CDR1 is MNHNY and CDR2 is SVGAGI (reference sequence). The CDR3 DNA reads TGTGCCAGCAGTTACATTGTAGCGGGAGTTTATGAGCAGTTCTTC. The encoded protein is CASSYIVAGVYEQFF.

The V gene is TRBV19, the J gene TRBJ2-6; a weak D match, TRBD2 (5 bases). Germline V lookup: CDR1 LNHDA, CDR2 SQIVND (reference sequence). This CDR3 is 15 amino acids long. Trimming took 5 bases from V and 2 from J, leaving 10 bases between them. CDR3 nucleotide sequence: TGTGCCAGTAGTGCTTTGGAGGCTGGGGCCAACGTCCTGACTTTC. Protein product: CASSALEAGANVLTF.

The chain uses TRBV7-2 and TRBJ1-2, with D unclear. CDR1 SGHTA and CDR2 FQGNSA come from the germline V gene. This CDR3 has 14 amino acids. Trimming pared 0 bases from V and 6 bases from J, leaving 11 bases between. CDR3 residues: CASSLAYTWNGYTF. DNA for the CDR3: TGTGCCAGCAGCTTAGCGTACACTTGGAATGGCTACACCTTC.

This clone showed up just a few times. The chain combines TRBV7-2 with TRBJ2-7, with D maybe TRBD2 (5 bases). V lost 4 bases and J lost 2, with 12 bases in between. Germline-derived CDR1 and CDR2 are SGHTA and FQGNSA. This CDR3 is built from 14 residues. The CDR3 loop reads CASSSRAGPYEQYF. The CDR3 DNA is TGTGCCAGCAGCTCCCGGGCGGGCCCCTACGAGCAGTACTTC.

This clone came up a few times. The chain couples TRBV21-1 to TRBJ1-1. TRBV21-1 is listed as a pseudogene. This CDR3 is 11 amino acids long. The CDR3 loop is CARDYNTEAFF. The CDR3 DNA sequence: TGTGCCAGGGACTATAACACTGAAGCTTTCTTT.

The chain carries TRBV19 and TRBJ2-1; 12 nucleotides line up with TRBD2. CDR3 length equals 16 residues. The V and J ends lost 3 bases and 9 bases, in that order; junction bases with no gene match: 9. Germline CDR1 and CDR2: LNHDA and SQIVND (reference sequence). In nucleotides, the CDR3 is TGTGCCAGTAGTATCCTAGCGGGAGGGGTAGGTGGTGAGCAGTTCTTC. This encodes CASSILAGGVGGEQFF.

The chain links TRBV3-1 (or the pseudogene TRBV3-2) to TRBJ2-7; D is uncertain. The germline gives CDR1 LGHDT, CDR2 YNNKEL (reference sequence). The CDR3 runs to 12 residues. Trimming removed 4 bases at V and 6 bases at J, with 10 bases between. Written as DNA, the CDR3 is TGTGCCAGCAGCCGGACCCCCCTCGAGCAGTACTTC. Its translation is CASSRTPLEQYF.

V gene TRBV9 combines with J gene TRBJ1-2; D is perhaps TRBD1 (6 bases). Trimming left V 7 bases short and J 8 bases short, with 18 bases between. The germline gives CDR1 SGDLS, CDR2 YYNGEE. The CDR3 totals 13 residues. In DNA, the CDR3 is TGTGCCAGCGGGGGCGGCAGATTTTCGGGCTACACCTTC. This codes for CASGGGRFSGYTF.

The chain links TRBV28 to TRBJ2-4, with TRBD2 as a possible D gene (5 bases). The ends were cut back, 8 bases at V and 2 bases at J, with 16 bases in the middle. The germline CDR1 and CDR2 sequences are MDHEN and SYDVKM. The CDR3 has 15 residues. The CDR3 loop reads CASSLGRGTKNIQYF. The CDR3 bases are TGTGCCAGCTCATTAGGTCGGGGAACCAAAAACATTCAGTACTTC.

The chain employs TRBV27 and TRBJ2-3; D is unclear. Per the germline V gene, CDR1 is MNHEY and CDR2 is SMNVEV (reference sequence). V was shortened by 4 bases and J by 2 bases, with 16 bases between the two germline ends. The CDR3 has 16 residues. The CDR3 sequence: CASSSPSSPNTDTQYF. In DNA, the CDR3 is TGTGCCAGCAGTTCCCCGTCTAGTCCTAACACAGATACGCAGTATTTT.

V usage is TRBV19 and J usage is TRBJ2-5; 7 positions match TRBD1. This CDR3 has 16 amino acids. J was trimmed by 5 bases and V by 5 bases; bases with no gene match: 14. Germline values: CDR1 LNHDA, CDR2 SQIVND (reference sequence). CDR3 loop: CASSGFRDSGRETQYF. CDR3 DNA: TGTGCCAGTAGTGGATTCCGGGACAGTGGTAGGGAGACCCAGTACTTC.

The chain employs TRBV7-9 and TRBJ1-1; D is possibly TRBD1 (6 bases). Trimming removed 1 base from V and 8 bases from J, with 14 bases in between. The CDR3 spans 14 residues. In germline, CDR1 is SEHNR, CDR2 FQNEAQ (reference sequence). CDR3 sequence (DNA): TGTGCCAGCAGCTTAGGTGGGACAAAACTAGAAGCTTTCTTT. Its translation is CASSLGGTKLEAFF.

The chain joins TRBV25-1 to TRBJ1-4; 8 nucleotides agree with TRBD1. The V and J ends lost 6 bases and 8 bases, in that order; junction bases with no gene match: 14. Germline V gives CDR1 MGHDK, CDR2 SYGVNS. The CDR3 spans 16 residues. As DNA, the CDR3 is TGTGCCAGCAGGGACCTGGGCTCAGGGACAGGCGAAAAACTGTTTTTT. This encodes CASRDLGSGTGEKLFF.

J is TRBJ1-5 and V is TRBV16; D unresolved. Trimming left V 2 bases short and J 5 bases short, with 7 bases between. The CDR3 length is 13 residues. Germline V gene lookup returns CDR1 KGHSY and CDR2 FQNENV. CDR3 in amino acids: CASSQQTDQPQHF. The CDR3 coding sequence is TGTGCCAGCAGCCAACAAACCGATCAGCCCCAGCATTTT.

This clone appeared a single time. DNA of the CDR3: TGTGCCTGGACTAGCCGAGAGACCCAGTACTTC. The encoded protein is CAWTSRETQYF. The V call is TRBV30, the J call TRBJ2-5; weak D call: TRBD2 (5 bases). CDR1 and CDR2 (germline): GTSNPN, SVGIG (reference sequence). The CDR3 covers 11 residues. V was clipped by 4 bases and J by 4 bases, with 7 bases between them.

V is TRBV28 and J is TRBJ2-7, with 13 nucleotides matching TRBD2. CDR1 and CDR2 (germline): MDHEN, SYDVKM. This CDR3 has 17 residues. V gave up 5 bases and J gave up 3 bases; unmatched junction bases: 10. The DNA of the CDR3 is TGTGCCAGCAGTAAACCACCCCGGACTAGCGGGAGCTACGAGCAGTACTTC. This sequence encodes CASSKPPRTSGSYEQYF.